This T cell receptor beta chain derives from a study of cytotoxic CD8 clonotypes in ibrutinib-treated CLL. About the research overall: Median treatment time before response sampling was approximately 11 months, range 6 to 36.

As regards this clone: Its target is unknown.

V lost 0 bases and J lost 7; bases outside the gene matches: 7. CDR1 and CDR2 from the germline V gene are SGHVS and FNYEAQ. This CDR3 contains 15 residues. The sequencing depth, 1 in 200,000 to 1 in 1 million T cells, was the target. TCRdb's copy holds only in-frame clones and misses some; the assay was immunoSEQ multiplex PCR. The sample yields approximately 320,000 clones, over 60% seen once. Findings and caveats of the study: Baseline clonality, higher than in age-matched healthy donors, tracked circulating CD8+ T-cell counts.

The sequence was obtained from a human donor with chronic lymphocytic leukemia. The sequencing used PBMCs, collected after 36 months of ibrutinib treatment. The chain carries TRBV7-6 and TRBJ2-5; TRBD2 matches at 8 bases. CDR3 DNA sequence: TGTGCCAGCAGCTTAGCGATCGGGACTAGTGGGACCCAGTACTTC. Its translation: CASSLAIGTSGTQYF.